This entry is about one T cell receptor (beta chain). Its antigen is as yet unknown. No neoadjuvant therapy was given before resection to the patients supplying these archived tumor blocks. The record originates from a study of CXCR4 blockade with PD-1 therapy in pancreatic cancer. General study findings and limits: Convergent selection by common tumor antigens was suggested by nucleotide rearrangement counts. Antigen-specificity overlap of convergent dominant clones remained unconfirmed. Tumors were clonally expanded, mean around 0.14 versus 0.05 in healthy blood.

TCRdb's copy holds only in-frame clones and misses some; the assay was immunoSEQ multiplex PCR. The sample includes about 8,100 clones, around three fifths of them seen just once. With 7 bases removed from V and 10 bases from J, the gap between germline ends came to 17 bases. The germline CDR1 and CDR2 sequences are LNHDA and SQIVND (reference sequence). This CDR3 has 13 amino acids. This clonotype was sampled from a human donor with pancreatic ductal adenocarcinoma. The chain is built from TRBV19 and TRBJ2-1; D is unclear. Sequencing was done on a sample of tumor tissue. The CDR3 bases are TGTGCCAGTACCAAACATACCGGTGCAGAGCAGTTCTTC. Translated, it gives CASTKHTGAEQFF.